The entry below describes one T cell receptor (beta chain). Its cognate antigen has yet to be identified. Per-base quality was not reported, and no clone a single base away is much larger than it. The CDR3 has 17 amino acids, counting the end cysteine and phenylalanine. This entry keeps only the CDR3 DNA: 51 bases, framed from base 1. Trimmed from V: 6 bases; trimmed from J: 2 bases; junction bases lacking a gene match: 15. The germline V gene supplies CDR1 MNHEY and CDR2 SVGEGT. This specimen's time point label, per the study, means: baseline before first vaccination. Samples from vaccinated people were obtained from the UK trials COV001 and COV002, which included a single-blind randomized controlled phase 2/3 trial of AZD1222 (ChAdOx1 nCoV-19) in healthy adults. For TCRbeta chain sequencing, PBMC samples from trial participants were taken at day 0 and at day 28 after the second dose. The entry originates in a study of T cell responses to AZD1222 COVID-19 vaccine (dated by TCRdb to about 2021). At the level of the whole study: AZD1222 recipients given second doses at about 4 weeks or at about 12 weeks were pooled, since spike-specific TCR depth and breadth were not found to differ between the two schedules. A total of about 230 trial participants underwent TCR sequencing, of whom around 200 received two doses of AZD1222 and some 25 received two doses of the MenACWY control vaccine. Trial participants were enrolled by age into subgroups of 18-55, 56-69 and 70-plus years, and around 150, 29 and 61 TCR-sequenced participants, respectively, were included in these subgroups.

The CDR3 regions of human TCRbeta chains were subjected to immunosequencing. Processing in the source paper ran as follows. Repertoire TCRs were matched against a reference library of SARS-CoV-2-specific TCRs generated with the MIRA antigen-specificity platform. Breadth meant the fraction of unique TCRs that were SARS-CoV-2-associated, whereas depth meant the fraction of total T cells that were SARS-CoV-2-associated. Using the MIRA data, each spike-specific TCR was mapped to the spike region that the TCR reacts to and placed in a CD4 or CD8 class. Log10-transformed breadth and depth values were compared by one-way ANOVA with Sidak's multiple comparisons tests. The clones in this table, taken by TCRdb from immuneACCESS, are in-frame only. Not every clone is retained; where verified, under half of the shortfall comes from an unresolved V gene, and the cause of the rest is unknown. V and J calls and clone size follow that table, whereas D and trimming were derived from the DNA. Within this sample are roughly 91,000 clones, with 70% to 90% of them counted one time only. In total, the top ten clones hold around 3.1% of the sample.

The research as a whole found: CD4 TCRs associated with the vaccine covered the entire spike protein, and the dominant responses were in regions 160-218 and 743-854. Because no day 14 peak-response samples were available, the repertoires could be characterized only after the peak T cell response. Conclusions about previously exposed vaccinees were limited because only six or seven AZD1222 recipients were SARS-CoV-2 seropositive at baseline. Participants were mostly white British and included more females than males, and it was suggested by the authors that clonal diversity may have been underestimated. In the small 56-69-year group, the increase in depth fell short of significance, most likely because of low power. Epitopes outside the regions mutated in the B.1.351 and B.1.1.7 variants were reportedly recognized by nearly half of the unique spike-specific TCRs. Spike-specific TCR breadth and depth rose significantly after two AZD1222 doses compared with day 0 and with MenACWY recipients.

This TCR was recovered from an adult in good health. Specimen: peripheral blood, collected on day 0 of AZD1222 vaccination. The chain employs TRBV6-2 or TRBV6-3 and TRBJ1-2; TRBD1 fits 7 bases in the junction. The DNA sequence reads TGTGCCAGCAGCCCTAATTCCGGACAGGACACCAACTATGGCTACACCTTC. This gives the protein CASSPNSGQDTNYGYTF.